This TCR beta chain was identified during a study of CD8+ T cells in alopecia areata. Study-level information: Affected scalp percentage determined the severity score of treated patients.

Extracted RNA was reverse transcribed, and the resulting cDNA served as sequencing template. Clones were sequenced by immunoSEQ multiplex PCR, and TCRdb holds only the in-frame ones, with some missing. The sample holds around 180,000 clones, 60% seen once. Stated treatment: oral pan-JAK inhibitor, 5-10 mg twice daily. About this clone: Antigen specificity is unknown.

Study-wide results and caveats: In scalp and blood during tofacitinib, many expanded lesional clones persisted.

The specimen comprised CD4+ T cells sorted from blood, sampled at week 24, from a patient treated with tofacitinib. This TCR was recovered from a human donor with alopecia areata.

The CDR3 reads CASSHDRGNSPLHF. CDR3 bases: TGTGCCAGCAGCCACGACAGGGGTAATTCACCCCTCCACTTT. The chain joins TRBV11-2 to TRBJ1-6; TRBD1 aligns across 8 bases. V trimming: 5 bases; J trimming: 6 bases; junction bases outside the gene matches: 3. Germline V lookup: CDR1 SGHAT, CDR2 FQNNGV. This CDR3 comprises 14 residues.